This T cell receptor beta chain was sequenced in a study of blood T cell repertoires in COVID-19. About the study: Sources were T cells, B-cell-depleted T cells, or PBMCs; the material itself was cDNA or gDNA.

This clone was detected a few times. There are 16 residues in the CDR3. Trimming took 5 bases from V and 0 from J, leaving 15 bases between them. Germline V lookup: CDR1 SGHRS, CDR2 YFSETQ. Individuals aged 18 to 89 years were recruited from about two dozen US areas. Either two negative PCRs, clearance, or symptom resolution qualified Cohort 3 donors as recovered. In the original processing: Amplification of reference gene primers provided the estimated nucleated cell counts. This table comes from immunoSEQ multiplex PCR, and its TCRdb copy is limited to in-frame clones, with some not included. Clone size and V and J calls were adopted from that table, with D and trimming inferred from the DNA. The table includes over 300,000 clones, 80% to 90% detected once.

The rearrangement links TRBV5-1 to TRBJ2-1; a possible D gene is TRBD2 (6 bases). The sequenced sample was PBMCs or T cells enriched from blood (not recorded which). The clonotype comes from a man under 40 who had recovered from COVID-19. The CDR3 DNA is TGCGCCAGCAGACCTGCCAGCGGGTCCTCCTACAATGAGCAGTTCTTC. Its protein is CASRPASGSSYNEQFF.